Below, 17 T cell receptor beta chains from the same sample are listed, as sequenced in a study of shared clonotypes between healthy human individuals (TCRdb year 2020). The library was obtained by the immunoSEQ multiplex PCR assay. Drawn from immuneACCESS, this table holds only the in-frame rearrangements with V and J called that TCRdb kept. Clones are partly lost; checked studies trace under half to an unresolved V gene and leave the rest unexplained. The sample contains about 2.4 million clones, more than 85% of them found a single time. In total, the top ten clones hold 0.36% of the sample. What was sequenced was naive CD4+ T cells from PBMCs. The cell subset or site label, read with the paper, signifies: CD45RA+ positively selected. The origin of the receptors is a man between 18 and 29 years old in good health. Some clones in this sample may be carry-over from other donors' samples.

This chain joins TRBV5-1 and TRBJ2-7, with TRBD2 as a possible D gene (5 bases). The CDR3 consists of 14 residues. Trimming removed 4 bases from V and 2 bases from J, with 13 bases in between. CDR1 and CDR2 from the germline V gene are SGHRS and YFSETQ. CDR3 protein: CASSENSGTYEQYF. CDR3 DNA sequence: TGCGCCAGCAGCGAAAACAGCGGTACCTACGAGCAGTACTTC.

The CDR3 bases are TGTGCCAGCAGCTCGATCCCCCTGAACACCGGGGAGCTGTTTTTT. Translation: CASSSIPLNTGELFF. The V and J genes are TRBV5-5 and TRBJ2-2; D unresolved. Per the germline V gene, CDR1 is SGHKS and CDR2 is YYEKEE (reference sequence). With 3 bases removed from V and 1 base from J, the gap between germline ends came to 10 bases. The length of the CDR3 is 15 residues.

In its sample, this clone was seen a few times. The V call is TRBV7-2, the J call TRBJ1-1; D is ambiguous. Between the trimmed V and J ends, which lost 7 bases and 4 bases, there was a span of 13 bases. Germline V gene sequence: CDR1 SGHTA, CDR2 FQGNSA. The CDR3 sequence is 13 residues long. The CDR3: CASNSRWTTEAFF. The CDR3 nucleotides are TGTGCCAGCAATAGCCGCTGGACCACTGAAGCTTTCTTT.

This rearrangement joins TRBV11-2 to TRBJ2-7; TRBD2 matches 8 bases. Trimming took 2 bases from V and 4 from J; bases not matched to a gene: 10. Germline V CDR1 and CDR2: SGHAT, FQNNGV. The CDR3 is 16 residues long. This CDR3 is CASSLRKSASGYEQYF. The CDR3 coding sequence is TGTGCCAGCAGCTTAAGAAAGTCGGCTAGCGGGTACGAGCAGTACTTC.

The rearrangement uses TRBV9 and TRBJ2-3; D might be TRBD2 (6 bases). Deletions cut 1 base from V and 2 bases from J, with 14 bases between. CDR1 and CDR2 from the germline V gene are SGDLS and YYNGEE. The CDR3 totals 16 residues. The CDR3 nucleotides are TGTGCCAGCAGCGTACAGAGAGCGGGTACCACAGATACGCAGTATTTT. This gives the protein CASSVQRAGTTDTQYF.

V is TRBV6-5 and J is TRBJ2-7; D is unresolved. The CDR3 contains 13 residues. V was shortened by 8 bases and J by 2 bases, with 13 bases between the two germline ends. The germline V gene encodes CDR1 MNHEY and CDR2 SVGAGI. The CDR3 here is CASGRTSTYEQYF. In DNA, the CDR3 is TGTGCCAGCGGTCGGACCTCCACCTACGAGCAGTACTTC.

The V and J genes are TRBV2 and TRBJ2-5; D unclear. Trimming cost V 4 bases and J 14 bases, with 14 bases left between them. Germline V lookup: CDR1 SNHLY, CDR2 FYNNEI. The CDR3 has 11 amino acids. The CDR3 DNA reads TGTGCCAGCAGTGGAGAGACTCACCAATACTTC. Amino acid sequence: CASSGETHQYF. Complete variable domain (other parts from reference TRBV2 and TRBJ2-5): EPEVTQTPSHQVTQMGQEVILRCVPISNHLYFYWYRQILGQKVEFLVSFYNNEISEKSEIFDDQFSVERPDGSNFTLKIRSTKLEDSAMYFCASSGETHQYFGPGTRLLVL.

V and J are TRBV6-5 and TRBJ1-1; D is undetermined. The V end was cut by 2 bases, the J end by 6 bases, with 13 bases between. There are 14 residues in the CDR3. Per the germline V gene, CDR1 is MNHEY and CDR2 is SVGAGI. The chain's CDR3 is CASSYRSDTSEAFF. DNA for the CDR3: TGTGCCAGCAGTTACCGGTCGGATACTTCTGAAGCTTTCTTT.

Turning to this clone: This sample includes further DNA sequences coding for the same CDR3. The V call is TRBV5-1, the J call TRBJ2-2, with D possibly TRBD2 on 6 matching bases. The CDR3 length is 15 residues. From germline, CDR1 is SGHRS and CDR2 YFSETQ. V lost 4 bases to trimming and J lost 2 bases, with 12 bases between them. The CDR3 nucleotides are TGCGCCAGCAGCCGGGGACTCCCCAACACCGGGGAGCTGTTTTTT. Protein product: CASSRGLPNTGELFF.

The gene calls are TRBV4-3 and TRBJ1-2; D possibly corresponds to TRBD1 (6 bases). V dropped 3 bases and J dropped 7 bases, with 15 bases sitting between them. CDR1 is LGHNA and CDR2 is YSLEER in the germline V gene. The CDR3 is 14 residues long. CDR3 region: CASSHTGASGGYTF. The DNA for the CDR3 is TGCGCCAGCAGCCACACGGGGGCCTCGGGTGGCTACACCTTC.

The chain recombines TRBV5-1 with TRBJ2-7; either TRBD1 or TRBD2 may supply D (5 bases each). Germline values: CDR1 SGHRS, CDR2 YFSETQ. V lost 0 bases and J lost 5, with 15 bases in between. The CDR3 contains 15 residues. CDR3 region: CASSLAGAPGNEQYF. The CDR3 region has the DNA TGCGCCAGCAGCTTGGCCGGGGCGCCCGGCAACGAGCAGTACTTC. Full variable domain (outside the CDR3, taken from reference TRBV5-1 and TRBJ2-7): KAGVTQTPRYLIKTRGQQVTLSCSPISGHRSVSWYQQTPGQGLQFLFEYFSETQRNKGNFPGRFSGRQFSNSRSEMNVSTLELGDSALYLCASSLAGAPGNEQYFGPGTRLTVT.

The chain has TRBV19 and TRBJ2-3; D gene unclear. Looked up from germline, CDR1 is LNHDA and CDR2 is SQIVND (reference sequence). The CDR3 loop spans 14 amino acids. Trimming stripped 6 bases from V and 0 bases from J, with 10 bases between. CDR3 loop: CASRVASSTDTQYF. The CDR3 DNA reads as TGTGCCAGTAGGGTAGCATCTAGCACAGATACGCAGTATTTT.

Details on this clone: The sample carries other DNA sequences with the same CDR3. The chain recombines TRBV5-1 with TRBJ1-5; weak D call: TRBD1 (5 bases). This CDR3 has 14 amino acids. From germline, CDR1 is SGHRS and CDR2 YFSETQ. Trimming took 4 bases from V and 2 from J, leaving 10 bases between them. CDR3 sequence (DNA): TGCGCCAGCAGCACCGGGACGGGCAATCAGCCCCAGCATTTT. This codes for CASSTGTGNQPQHF.

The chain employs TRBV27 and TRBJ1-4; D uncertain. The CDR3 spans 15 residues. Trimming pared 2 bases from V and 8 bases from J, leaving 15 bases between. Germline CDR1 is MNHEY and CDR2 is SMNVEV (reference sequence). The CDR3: CASSLGPTTAEKLFF. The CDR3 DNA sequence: TGTGCCAGCAGTTTAGGACCGACCACAGCAGAAAAACTGTTTTTT.

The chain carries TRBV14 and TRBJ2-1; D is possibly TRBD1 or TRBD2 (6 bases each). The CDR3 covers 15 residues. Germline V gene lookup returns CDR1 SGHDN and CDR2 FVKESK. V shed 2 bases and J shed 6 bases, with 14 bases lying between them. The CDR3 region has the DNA TGTGCCAGCAGCCAACCCTTGGGGGGCCCCAATGAGCAGTTCTTC. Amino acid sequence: CASSQPLGGPNEQFF.

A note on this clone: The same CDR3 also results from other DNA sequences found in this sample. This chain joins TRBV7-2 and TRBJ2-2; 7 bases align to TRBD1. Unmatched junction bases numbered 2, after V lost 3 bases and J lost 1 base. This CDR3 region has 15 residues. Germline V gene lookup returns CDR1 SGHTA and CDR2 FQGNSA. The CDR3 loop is CASSFRTGNTGELFF. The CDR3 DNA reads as TGTGCCAGCAGCTTTAGGACAGGGAACACCGGGGAGCTGTTTTTT.

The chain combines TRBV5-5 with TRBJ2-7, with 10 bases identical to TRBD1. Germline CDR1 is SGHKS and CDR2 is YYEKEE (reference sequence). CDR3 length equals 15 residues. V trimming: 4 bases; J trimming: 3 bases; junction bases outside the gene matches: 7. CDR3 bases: TGTGCCAGCAGCCCGGGGGACAGGGGCAGCTACGAGCAGTACTTC. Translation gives CASSPGDRGSYEQYF.